The T cell receptor beta chain described here comes from a study of cytomegalovirus exposure and HLA in healthy donors. Study-wide results and caveats: The authors later found HLA-associated TCR beta chains more clonally expanded than equally common others. In a later analysis, 15,000 to 20,000 TCR beta sequences were associated with HLA alleles at 0.05 false discovery rate. In a later analysis, DRB1 alleles had the most associated TCRs; HLA-C alleles the fewest.

60 Vbeta and 13 Jbeta primers were used in PCR. Data came from immunoSEQ multiplex PCR; TCRdb stores just in-frame clones and leaves some out. The sample includes 200,000 or so clones, just under 80% seen only once; the top ten take around 6%. Comment on this clone: As yet, its antigen is unknown.

The V gene lost 6 bases and the J gene lost 4 bases, with 9 bases spanning the gap. Germline V gene sequence: CDR1 LNHDA, CDR2 SQIVND (reference sequence). The CDR3 has 12 residues. Material for sequencing was PBMCs. J is TRBJ1-2 and V is TRBV19, with D maybe TRBD1 (5 bases). This clonotype was sampled from a woman in her twenties or thirties in good health and CMV-seropositive. In DNA form, the CDR3 reads TGTGCCAGTAGACGAACAGGCTATGGCTACACCTTC. This codes for CASRRTGYGYTF.